This T cell receptor beta chain was sequenced for a study of T cell repertoires in cytomegalovirus infection. Study overall: Both CMV infection and a matching HLA type were indicated by public TCR beta signatures. Notes on the study in general: Individuals carrying CMV plus the relevant HLA were identified by cumulative frequency of public TCR beta families.

This clonotype was recorded a few times. Its specificity is unknown. There are 14 residues in the CDR3. Deletions cut 5 bases from V and 5 bases from J, with 15 bases between. TCRdb analysed the reads with MiXCR anew, one entry per CDR3 protein. The sample records about half a million distinct CDR3 sequences, about 42% being singletons. This sequence originates from a human donor in good health (CMV status not recorded). Some clones in this sample may be carry-over from other donors' samples. The chain links TRBV12-3 or TRBV12-4 to TRBJ2-5; a weak D match, TRBD2 (5 bases). The input for sequencing was cultured PBMCs, taken from culture after CMV antigen stimulation. DNA of the CDR3: TGTGCCAGCAGTCTAGAGGGTCCCCCTGAGACCCAGTACTTC. Its protein is CASSLEGPPETQYF.